A single sample is the source of the 24 T cell receptor beta chains below, sequenced in a study of shared clonotypes between healthy human individuals. The table came from immunoSEQ multiplex PCR; TCRdb's copy has only in-frame clones and leaves some out. The sample has roughly 700,000 clones, 80% to 95% seen once. Sequencing was performed on memory CD8+ T cells from PBMCs. The sample's subset: CD45RO+ cells pooled with CCR7-negative TemRA cells. Receptor source: a man aged 18 to 29 in good health. Some clones in this sample may be carry-over from other donors' samples.

V usage is TRBV9 and J usage is TRBJ2-3, with 10 bases lining up with TRBD2. Unmatched junction bases numbered 9, after V lost 3 bases and J lost 2 bases. The germline gives CDR1 SGDLS, CDR2 YYNGEE. The CDR3 extends over 17 amino acids. CDR3 nucleotides: TGTGCCAGCAGCGCCCCTAGCGGGGGAGACCCCACAGATACGCAGTATTTT. Translated, it gives CASSAPSGGDPTDTQYF.

As concerns this clone: This may be a read error, as it is one base from a much larger clone. The chain couples TRBV7-9 to TRBJ2-1, with 7 bases lining up with TRBD2. From germline, CDR1 is SEHNR and CDR2 FQNEAQ (reference sequence). Unmatched junction bases numbered 4, after V lost 5 bases and J lost 6 bases. There are 13 residues in the CDR3. Written as DNA, the CDR3 is TGTGCCAGCAGCCCCGGGGGGATCAATGAGCAGTTCTTC. Translation: CASSPGGINEQFF.

The chain has TRBV5-8 and TRBJ1-1; D uncertain. V gave up 4 bases and J gave up 4 bases, with 14 bases separating them. The CDR3 totals 14 residues. The germline V gene encodes CDR1 SGHTS and CDR2 YDEGEE. The CDR3 sequence: CASSTRGGLTEAFF. The CDR3 DNA reads TGTGCCAGCAGCACCCGGGGAGGGCTCACTGAAGCTTTCTTT.

V is TRBV28 and J is TRBJ1-2; a weak D match, TRBD1 (6 bases). There are 14 residues in the CDR3. Germline CDR1 reads MDHEN; CDR2 reads SYDVKM. V was cut by 8 bases and J by 7 bases, with 20 bases left in between. CDR3 nucleotides: TGTGCCAGCTCCCTCACATTGGGGGCGCGTGGCTACACCTTC. Protein: CASSLTLGARGYTF.

The CDR3 spells CASERESAYSYTF. The CDR3 bases are TGTGCTTCTGAGAGGGAATCAGCTTATAGCTACACCTTC. The chain links TRBV28 to TRBJ1-2; no clear D gene. Germline assignment: CDR1 MDHEN and CDR2 SYDVKM. CDR3 length: 13 residues.

The chain joins TRBV19 to TRBJ2-5; D is perhaps TRBD1 (5 bases). V was clipped by 6 bases and J by 6 bases, with 23 bases between them. The CDR3 length is 16 residues. CDR1 LNHDA and CDR2 SQIVND come from the germline V gene (reference sequence). The CDR3 is CASSPQGPRGVKTQYF. The CDR3 DNA follows: TGTGCCAGTAGCCCCCAGGGCCCCCGAGGTGTGAAGACCCAGTACTTC.

The V and J genes are TRBV7-3 and TRBJ1-5; D not resolved. V was pared by 3 bases and J by 5 bases, with 14 bases between. The CDR3 covers 15 residues. Germline assignment: CDR1 SGHTA and CDR2 FQGTGA. The DNA of the CDR3 is TGTGCCAGCAGCTTGGGCCCCGGGGTGGATCAGCCCCAGCATTTT. This codes for CASSLGPGVDQPQHF. The full variable domain, with the rest looked up from reference TRBV7-3 and TRBJ1-5, is GAGVSQTPSNKVTEKGKYVELRCDPISGHTALYWYRQSLGQGPEFLIYFQGTGAADDSGLPNDRFFAVRPEGSVSTLKIQRTERGDSAVYLCASSLGPGVDQPQHFGDGTRLSIL.

CDR3 coding DNA: TGTGCCAGCAGCTTGGGGGTGACAGGGTCTGAGCAGTTCTTC. Translation gives CASSLGVTGSEQFF. This rearrangement joins TRBV5-6 to TRBJ2-1, with 7 bases identical to TRBD1. V lost 0 bases and J lost 9; bases outside the gene matches: 6. Germline CDR1 reads SGHDT; CDR2 reads YYEEEE. The CDR3 spans 14 residues.

The gene calls are TRBV28 and TRBJ1-5, with unresolved D. V gave up 2 bases and J gave up 0 bases, with 5 bases separating them. This CDR3 is 14 amino acids long. Germline V CDR1 and CDR2: MDHEN, SYDVKM. Here the CDR3 reads CASSLLDSNQPQHF. The CDR3 nucleotides read TGTGCCAGCAGTTTACTAGATAGCAATCAGCCCCAGCATTTT. Combining the CDR3 with reference TRBV28 and TRBJ1-5 gives the whole variable domain DVKVTQSSRYLVKRTGEKVFLECVQDMDHENMFWYRQDPGLGLRLIYFSYDVKMKEKGDIPEGYSVSREKKERFSLILESASTNQTSMYLCASSLLDSNQPQHFGDGTRLSIL.

The chain carries TRBV13 and TRBJ2-5; D is ambiguous. Germline lookup yields CDR1 PRHDT and CDR2 FYEKMQ (reference sequence). The CDR3 contains 16 residues. Trimming pared 5 bases from V and 3 bases from J, leaving 19 bases between. The CDR3 protein is CASSAPYGPWEETQYF. The CDR3 bases are TGTGCCAGCAGCGCCCCTTACGGACCTTGGGAAGAGACCCAGTACTTC.

The chain carries TRBV7-2 and TRBJ2-5, with D possibly matching TRBD1 (5 bases). Per the germline V gene, CDR1 is SGHTA and CDR2 is FQGNSA. The V end lost 3 bases, the J end lost 5 bases, and 7 bases lay between the germline ends. This CDR3 spans 12 amino acids. The CDR3 DNA sequence: TGTGCCAGCAGCTTTTCAGGGGAGACCCAGTACTTC. Residues: CASSFSGETQYF.

About this clone itself: The same CDR3 also results from other DNA sequences found in this sample. The chain joins TRBV19 to TRBJ2-7; 8 nucleotides agree with TRBD1. Trimming cost V 3 bases and J 2 bases; bases outside gene matches: 3. This CDR3 is built from 14 residues. Germline assignment: CDR1 LNHDA and CDR2 SQIVND (reference sequence). CDR3 DNA: TGTGCCAGTAGTATCGGACAGGGAACCTACGAGCAGTACTTC. It encodes CASSIGQGTYEQYF. The full variable domain, its missing parts supplied by reference TRBV19 and TRBJ2-7, is DGGITQSPKYLFRKEGQNVTLSCEQNLNHDAMYWYRQDPGQGLRLIYYSQIVNDFQKGDIAEGYSVSREKKESFPLTVTSAQKNPTAFYLCASSIGQGTYEQYFGPGTRLTVT.

This clone has just a few counts. This rearrangement joins TRBV5-5 to TRBJ1-1; no definite D call. The CDR3 length is 11 residues. Trimming shortened V by 0 bases and J by 4 bases, and 1 base separated the two germline ends. In germline, CDR1 is SGHKS, CDR2 YYEKEE (reference sequence). CDR3 DNA sequence: TGTGCCAGCAGCTTGGGCACTGAAGCTTTCTTT. It is translated as CASSLGTEAFF.

The gene calls are TRBV29-1 and TRBJ1-3, with D perhaps TRBD1 (6 bases). Germline values: CDR1 SQVTM, CDR2 ANQGSEA. CDR3 length equals 14 residues. The V end lost 7 bases, the J end lost 2 bases, and 15 bases lay between the germline ends. Here the CDR3 reads CSGTTGKAGNTIYF. CDR3 sequence (DNA): TGCAGCGGTACAACAGGGAAGGCTGGAAACACCATATATTTT.

The rearrangement joins TRBV19 to TRBJ1-5; D remains unclear. This CDR3 comprises 17 residues. V lost 5 bases and J 1 base, leaving 18 bases between the germline ends. Germline CDR1 LNHDA, CDR2 SQIVND (reference sequence). The CDR3 coding sequence is TGTGCCAGTAGTCCGCGAGACATTTATGGGAGCAATCAGCCCCAGCATTTT. As protein: CASSPRDIYGSNQPQHF.

This clone was seen once. The chain has TRBV4-1 and TRBJ1-2, with D possibly being TRBD1 (6 bases). CDR1 is MGHRA and CDR2 is YSYEKL in the germline V gene. The CDR3 totals 19 residues. Trimming took 1 base from V and 1 from J, leaving 22 bases between them. DNA of the CDR3: TGCGCCAGCAGCCAAGTCCCCTCCCTAGCAGGGGCGATTAACTATGGCTACACCTTC. Protein sequence: CASSQVPSLAGAINYGYTF.

The rearrangement links TRBV25-1 to TRBJ2-5; 10 bases fit TRBD1. The J call could be wrong; TRBJ2-7 is a better fit for the DNA end. Looked up from germline, CDR1 is MGHDK and CDR2 is SYGVNS. This CDR3 spans 13 amino acids. CDR3 region: CASTTGGSYEQYF. The CDR3, as DNA: TGTGCCAGCACGACAGGGGGCAGCTACGAGCAGTACTTC.

The V call is TRBV28, the J call TRBJ2-7; D call uncertain. The germline gives CDR1 MDHEN, CDR2 SYDVKM. This CDR3 has 13 residues. Trimming took off 3 bases at V and 3 bases at J, with 9 bases between the two ends. CDR3 loop: CASSFGHSYEQYF. CDR3 bases: TGTGCCAGCAGTTTTGGTCATAGCTACGAGCAGTACTTC.

This sequence joins TRBV27 and TRBJ2-7; 7 bases match TRBD2. The ends lost 0 bases at V and 3 bases at J; junction bases unmatched: 5. From germline, CDR1 is MNHEY and CDR2 SMNVEV (reference sequence). This CDR3 is 15 amino acids long. Written as DNA, the CDR3 is TGTGCCAGCAGTTTATCCGGGGGGAGTGGCTACGAGCAGTACTTC. As protein: CASSLSGGSGYEQYF.

This chain uses TRBV7-9 with TRBJ2-7, with 12 bases that match TRBD1. Germline V gives CDR1 SEHNR, CDR2 FQNEAQ (reference sequence). J gave up 5 bases and V 4 bases, and 9 bases lay outside the gene matches. The CDR3 spans 16 residues. The CDR3 protein is CASSWIGTGGLNEQYF. The CDR3 nucleotides read TGTGCCAGCAGCTGGATTGGGACAGGGGGCCTGAACGAGCAGTACTTC.

The rearrangement joins TRBV5-1 to TRBJ1-2; D is uncertain. The CDR3 has 13 residues. The germline CDR1 and CDR2 sequences are SGHRS and YFSETQ. Trimming shortened V by 4 bases and J by 1 base, and 8 bases separated the two germline ends. In DNA form, the CDR3 reads TGCGCCAGCAGCATCGCGTATAACTATGGCTACACCTTC. This gives the protein CASSIAYNYGYTF.

This clone was seen only once. V usage is TRBV4-2 and J usage is TRBJ1-2; a weak D match, TRBD1 (6 bases). The CDR3 loop spans 13 amino acids. V lost 6 bases and J 1 base, leaving 9 bases between the germline ends. The germline V gene has CDR1 LGHNA and CDR2 YNFKEQ. Written as DNA, the CDR3 is TGTGCCAGCAGTAAGGGGGTTAACTATGGCTACACCTTC. Protein: CASSKGVNYGYTF.

The chain combines TRBV28 with TRBJ1-3; D possibly corresponds to TRBD1 (6 bases). This CDR3 region has 17 residues. Trimming shortened V by 1 base and J by 2 bases, and 15 bases separated the two germline ends. Germline V gene sequence: CDR1 MDHEN, CDR2 SYDVKM. The CDR3, as DNA: TGTGCCAGCAGTTTATACTACAGGGTCACGGCTGGAAACACCATATATTTT. This codes for CASSLYYRVTAGNTIYF.

With regard to this clone: One base separates it from a far larger clone, so it is likely a read error. The chain employs TRBV7-9 and TRBJ1-1; D unclear. From germline, CDR1 is SEHNR and CDR2 FQNEAQ (reference sequence). The CDR3 is made up of 16 amino acids. The DNA for the CDR3 is TGTGCCAGCGGCTTGAGGCAAGGGAGGGTGGAGACTGAAGCTTTCTTT. This sequence encodes CASGLRQGRVETEAFF.